These 3 T cell receptor beta chains originate from one sample sequenced in a study of vaccination effects on CD4 cells after COVID-19. These TCRs' antigens remain unknown. Pools of viral peptides were used by the ViraFEST assay to expand antigen-specific CD4+ T cells ahead of sequencing. At the end of nine to ten days of culture, CD4+ T cells were isolated. Two doses of BNT162b2 or mRNA-1273 vaccine were administered to participants. Libraries were prepared by immunoSEQ multiplex PCR; TCRdb keeps only in-frame clonotypes and omits some of them. Of roughly 63,000 clones listed, 75% to 85% are singletons. The sample was CD4+ T cells from PBMCs cultured with HCoV-OC43 spike peptides, taken after COVID-19 vaccination. Described subset: HCoV-OC43 spike overlapping peptide pool stimulation. The receptors come from a human donor who received a COVID-19 vaccine.

This rearrangement joins TRBV21-1 to TRBJ1-3. TRBV21-1 is marked as a pseudogene. The CDR3 covers 14 residues. DNA of the CDR3: TGTGCCAGAAATTGGACGGAAACTGGAAACACCATATATTTT. It is translated as CARNWTETGNTIYF.

The rearrangement uses TRBV7-2 and TRBJ2-1; 8 nucleotides match TRBD2. CDR1 is SGHTA and CDR2 is FQGNSA in the germline V gene. CDR3 length: 17 amino acids. V dropped 5 bases and J dropped 2; count of bases not matched to a gene: 11. The CDR3 here is CASSARRVAGPYNEQFF. The CDR3 DNA reads TGTGCCAGCAGCGCCCGCCGGGTAGCGGGGCCCTACAATGAGCAGTTCTTC.

Only a few counts were recorded for this clone. The genes are TRBV3-1 (or the pseudogene TRBV3-2) and TRBJ1-1, with a weak D call TRBD1 (5 bases). V was pared by 6 bases and J by 4 bases, with 12 bases between. Germline CDR1 is LGHDT and CDR2 is YNNKEL (reference sequence). The CDR3 runs 13 residues. The CDR3 region is CASRREGSTEAFF. In nucleotides, the CDR3 is TGTGCCAGCAGGAGGGAGGGGAGCACTGAAGCTTTCTTT.